The rows below give T cell receptor beta chains drawn from one sample of a study of T cells in localized non-small cell lung cancer. Libraries were prepared by immunoSEQ multiplex PCR; TCRdb keeps only in-frame clonotypes and omits some of them. The table lists fewer than 20,000 clones, 70% to 90% of them singletons. The starting material was peripheral blood, obtained before any cancer treatment. The source is a female donor over 55 with stage III squamous cell lung carcinoma. Each CDR3 is given with its conserved first and last residue. A D gene is named only where the DNA matches it firmly. The size field is filled for only some rows; it gives once, few, many or a size class.

V	D	size	J	CDR3	DNA
TRBV14	TRBD1	-	TRBJ2-1	CASSQGTPGQRYNEQFF	TGTGCCAGCAGCCAGGGGACCCCGGGACAGCGCTACAATGAGCAGTTCTTC
TRBV7-9	TRBD2	-	TRBJ2-1	CASSFSEGLALFF	TGTGCCAGCAGCTTTTCGGAGGGACTAGCGTTGTTCTTC
TRBV6-6	-	-	TRBJ1-2	CASSYQEFYGYTF	TGTGCCAGCAGTTACCAGGAGTTCTATGGCTACACCTTC
TRBV6-4	-	-	TRBJ2-6	CASSDSAGANVLTF	TGTGCCAGCAGTGACTCGGCCGGGGCCAACGTCCTGACTTTC
TRBV2	-	-	TRBJ2-2	CAIDRRQNTGELFF	TGTGCCATTGATCGGAGACAGAACACCGGGGAGCTGTTTTTT
TRBV30	TRBD2	-	TRBJ2-3	CAWSYSTSGTTDTQYF	TGTGCCTGGAGTTATTCTACTAGCGGAACCACAGATACGCAGTATTTT
TRBV5-1	-	-	TRBJ1-6	CASSLVAGSNSPLHF	TGCGCCAGCAGCTTGGTCGCGGGATCCAATTCACCCCTCCACTTT
TRBV5-8	TRBD1	-	TRBJ1-1	CASSFWTGVNTEAFF	TGTGCCAGCAGCTTCTGGACAGGGGTGAACACTGAAGCTTTCTTT
TRBV5-1	-	-	TRBJ1-4	CASRDLTTNEKLFF	TGCGCCAGCCGCGACTTAACAACTAATGAAAAACTGTTTTTT
TRBV28	TRBD1	-	TRBJ2-7	CASTLGQGNYYEQYF	TGTGCCAGCACCCTCGGACAGGGGAATTACTACGAGCAGTACTTC
TRBV9	TRBD1	once	TRBJ1-1	CASSAATGFNTEAFF	TGTGCCAGCAGCGCAGCGACAGGGTTTAACACTGAAGCTTTCTTT
TRBV7-9	-	-	TRBJ2-2	CASSWDLGHNTGELFF	TGTGCCAGCAGCTGGGACTTGGGCCATAACACCGGGGAGCTGTTTTTT
TRBV29-1	-	-	TRBJ2-5	CSGGFQETQYF	TGCAGCGGCGGCTTCCAAGAGACCCAGTACTTC
TRBV7-9	-	-	TRBJ2-3	CASSLGTGPDTQYF	TGTGCCAGCAGCTTAGGGACCGGTCCAGATACGCAGTATTTT
TRBV6-6	-	medium-sized	TRBJ1-5	CASSYSAGDQHF	TGTGCCAGCAGTTACTCTGCAGGGGACCAGCATTTT
TRBV15	-	-	TRBJ2-1	CATSRGKYNEQFF	TGTGCCACCAGCAGAGGAAAGTACAATGAGCAGTTCTTC
TRBV19	-	-	TRBJ1-1	CATRKKGGNTEAFF	TGTGCCACCCGGAAAAAAGGAGGGAACACTGAAGCTTTCTTT
TRBV7-6	-	-	TRBJ2-3	CASSYERGYTDTQYF	TGTGCCAGCAGCTACGAGCGAGGGTACACAGATACGCAGTATTTT
TRBV9	TRBD2	once	TRBJ2-5	CASSPPRGGQETQYF	TGTGCCAGCAGCCCCCCCCGCGGGGGCCAAGAGACCCAGTACTTC
TRBV7-3	TRBD2	-	TRBJ2-5	CASSQQAAGGVVAQYF	TGTGCCAGCAGCCAACAGGCAGCGGGGGGCGTGGTGGCCCAGTACTTC
TRBV23-1	TRBD1	-	TRBJ2-4	CASSPGQSKNIQYF	TGCGCCAGCAGTCCGGGACAGTCCAAAAACATTCAGTACTTC
TRBV6-1	TRBD2	-	TRBJ2-5	CASIPGGVGTQYF	TGTGCCAGCATTCCGGGGGGGGTCGGGACCCAGTACTTC
TRBV30	-	-	TRBJ2-5	CAWSARQRASRVETQYF	TGTGCCTGGAGTGCCCGACAACGGGCCTCGCGGGTGGAGACCCAGTACTTC
TRBV6-1	-	once	TRBJ1-2	CASRIDRLGYTF	TGTGCCAGCAGGATCGACAGGCTTGGCTACACCTTC
TRBV30	-	-	TRBJ2-5	CAWQRNGETQYF	TGTGCCTGGCAGAGGAACGGGGAGACCCAGTACTTC
TRBV6-5	-	-	TRBJ1-3	CASSRGELSGNTIYF	TGTGCCAGCAGCCGAGGCGAGCTCTCTGGAAACACCATATATTTT
TRBV4-2	TRBD1	-	TRBJ2-3	CASSQAGSGTGGGDTQYF	TGTGCCAGCAGCCAAGCTGGGAGTGGGACAGGGGGCGGAGATACGCAGTATTTT
TRBV19	TRBD2	-	TRBJ2-5	CTSSIGLAGGETQYF	TGTACCAGTAGTATTGGTCTAGCGGGAGGTGAGACCCAGTACTTC
TRBV5-1	-	-	TRBJ1-2	CASSLTTPDGYTF	TGCGCCAGCAGCTTAACGACCCCGGATGGCTACACCTTC
TRBV5-5	-	-	TRBJ1-1	CASSLVRGWTEAFF	TGTGCCAGCAGCTTGGTTAGGGGCTGGACTGAAGCTTTCTTT
TRBV11-2	-	-	TRBJ2-7	CASSPLGGPYEQYF	TGTGCCAGCAGCCCCCTTGGGGGTCCCTACGAGCAGTACTTC
TRBV7-9	-	-	TRBJ2-3	CASSLAGSSTDTQYF	TGTGCCAGCAGCTTAGCGGGATCTAGCACAGATACGCAGTATTTT
TRBV28	TRBD2	once	TRBJ2-3	CASSSSGSTDTQYF	TGTGCCAGCAGTTCTAGCGGGAGCACAGATACGCAGTATTTT
TRBV2	TRBD1	-	TRBJ1-5	CASSEGTASNQPQHF	TGTGCCAGCAGTGAGGGGACAGCGAGCAATCAGCCCCAGCATTTT
TRBV5-5	-	-	TRBJ1-2	CASSLEGQGDNYGYTF	TGTGCCAGCAGCTTGGAGGGTCAAGGAGATAACTATGGCTACACCTTC
TRBV30	TRBD1	-	TRBJ2-7	CAWTPDRGLGYEQYF	TGTGCCTGGACCCCGGACAGGGGGCTTGGGTACGAGCAGTACTTC
TRBV7-9	-	-	TRBJ1-2	CASSHRVDYGYTF	TGTGCCAGCAGCCACAGGGTTGACTATGGCTACACCTTC
TRBV19	-	-	TRBJ2-1	CASRLDGDSYNEQFF	TGTGCCAGTAGGTTGGACGGAGACTCCTACAATGAGCAGTTCTTC
TRBV7-2	TRBD2	medium-sized	TRBJ2-1	CASLAGGRYNEQFF	TGTGCCAGTCTAGCGGGGGGAAGGTACAATGAGCAGTTCTTC
TRBV7-8	TRBD2	-	TRBJ2-7	CASSGTGGGYEQYF	TGTGCCAGCAGCGGAACCGGGGGGGGGTACGAGCAGTACTTC